This T cell receptor beta chain derives from a study of shared clonotypes between healthy human individuals. As to this clone: The same CDR3 also results from other DNA sequences found in this sample.

Healthy HIV-negative adults with no recent acute infections or vaccinations were recruited as donors. Assay used: immunoSEQ multiplex PCR; TCRdb lists only in-frame clones, some missing. There are roughly 1,500,000 clones in the sample; roughly 98.5% occur only once, and approximately 0.4% lies in the top ten. This CDR3 comprises 15 residues. Germline CDR1 and CDR2: SGDLS and YYNGEE. V lost 2 bases and J lost 3; bases outside the gene matches: 6. Material: naive CD4+ T cells sorted from blood. Documented subset: CD45RA+ positively selected. The chain couples TRBV9 to TRBJ2-3; TRBD1 matches at 7 bases. The TCR originated in a man younger than 40 in good health. CDR3: CASSVRQGGTDTQYF. DNA for the CDR3: TGTGCCAGCAGCGTCCGACAGGGCGGGACAGATACGCAGTATTTT.